The sequence of this TCR beta chain was determined in a study of T cells in Graves' hyperthyroidism and ophthalmopathy. Amplified TCR beta CDR3 regions derived from RNA transcripts. Initially, a first-round RT-PCR of the TCR CDR3 employed the HTBI primer set. TCRdb independently ran MiXCR on the multiplex PCR reads; one entry per CDR3 protein. The sample yields a few hundred thousand distinct CDR3 sequences, more than 15% seen once. Reasons for excluding patients were uncontrolled infection, other autoimmune disease, pregnancy or lactation. This clonotype turned up a few times. Its antigen is not known. At one end, the junction sequence differs from germline, possibly due to a read error. General study points: The blood repertoire included most of the expanded thyroid clonotypes above 0.001. A 13 V-J model separated ophthalmopathy from stable hyperthyroidism.

The CDR3 runs 15 residues. Germline-derived CDR1 and CDR2 are KGHSH and LQKENI. The rearrangement links TRBV18 to TRBJ2-7, with 11 bases identical to TRBD2. What was sequenced was blood. This clonotype was obtained from a woman in her twenties or thirties with Graves' hyperthyroidism. Here the CDR3 reads CASSPTLAGEYVQYF. CDR3 nucleotide sequence: TGTGCCAGCTCACCAACACTAGCGGGAGAGTACGTGCAGTACTTC.